This T cell receptor (beta chain) was identified in a study of PD-1 blockade in mismatch repair-deficient tumors. Broader study findings: Tumor-resident clones, often undetectable pretreatment in blood, expanded then contracted after pembrolizumab.

Germline V CDR1 and CDR2: SGDLS, YYNGEE. The CDR3 is 16 amino acids. Losses at the gene ends were 3 bases for V and 0 bases for J; bases not matched to a gene: 6. Clones were read by immunoSEQ multiplex PCR, and TCRdb kept only the in-frame ones, dropping some. This table holds approximately 60,000 clones, roughly 88% found once. TCR sequencing covered a few patients who responded to pembrolizumab. To note about this clone: Its specificity is unknown.

The sequence came from an adult with mismatch repair-deficient cancer. The material sequenced was peripheral blood, taken 52 weeks after starting pembrolizumab. The V call is TRBV9, the J call TRBJ2-3, with 8 bases fitting TRBD2. The DNA for the CDR3 is TGTGCCAGCAGCGGGACTAGCAAGTCTAGCACAGATACGCAGTATTTT. Translating gives CASSGTSKSSTDTQYF. Looking up the rest from reference TRBV9 and TRBJ2-3 gives the full variable domain: DSGVTQTPKHLITATGQRVTLRCSPRSGDLSVYWYQQSLDQGLQFLIQYYNGEERAKGNILERFSAQQFPDLHSELNLSSLELGDSALYFCASSGTSKSSTDTQYFGPGTRLTVL.